Given below is one T cell receptor (beta chain) in context. The antigen remains unidentified. The data stem from a study of T cell responses to AZD1222 COVID-19 vaccine. Second doses at about 4 or about 12 weeks were pooled. The method was immunoSEQ multiplex PCR; TCRdb's version includes in-frame clones alone and lacks a portion of them. This sample carries tens of thousands of clones, around nine tenths of them seen once, and the ten largest clones take 11%. Overall study results and limits: Once two AZD1222 doses were given, Spike-specific TCR breadth and depth went up. Vaccine-associated CD4 TCRs spanned spike, dominant at 160-218 and 743-854. Baseline seropositivity characterized only 5 or 6 AZD1222 recipients.

The germline V gene encodes CDR1 MDHEN and CDR2 SYDVKM. This CDR3 is 18 amino acids long. Losses at the gene ends were 5 bases for V and 5 bases for J; bases not matched to a gene: 16. The source material was peripheral blood, sampled 28 days after the second AZD1222 dose. The rearrangement joins TRBV28 to TRBJ2-7; 12 bases map to TRBD1. The sequence derives from an adult who received the AZD1222 COVID-19 vaccine. The CDR3 nucleotides are TGTGCCAGCAGTCCCCCCCGTGGGGGGGACAGGGGGCGGGACGAGCAGTACTTC. Protein sequence: CASSPPRGGDRGRDEQYF.